The present T cell receptor (beta chain) was sequenced within a study of T cells after yellow fever vaccination (dated by TCRdb to 2018 to 2020). With respect to the entire study: The SMART-Seq v4 Ultra Low Input RNA kit was used to prepare libraries from fractions with low cell numbers. To follow T-cell clones before and after primary and booster YFV17D yellow fever vaccination, bulk TCR alpha and beta repertoires were sequenced over time. Two healthy male donors, one aged 18 to 29 and one aged 30 to 39 years, were included in the cohort. Bulk PBMC replicates and cell subsets were isolated from blood drawn at multiple timepoints before and after both primary and secondary immunization. Broad study findings and their caveats: Because abundant contaminating clonotypes from the bulk population could be contained in FACS-sorted repertoires, computational filtering was required. After the booster, most of the clones that had expanded following primary vaccination were detected again (96% of CD4 and around 87% of CD8), which suggests that memory was broadly maintained. A small fraction of clonotypes appeared in both the CD4 and CD8 compartments, likely as a result of convergent recombination. The study included only a couple of donors, which limits how far the findings can be generalized. Compared with the primary T-cell response, the secondary T-cell response was weaker but faster, peaking on day 5 rather than day 15.

TCR cDNA was synthesized by 5'RACE template switching, which introduced a universal primer site and unique molecular identifiers. Priming of cDNA synthesis was performed from both the TCR alpha and TCR beta constant segments. Two PCR steps were used to amplify libraries, with sample barcodes and sequencing adapters being added in the second step. Sequencing of libraries was performed on Illumina HiSeq 2500 (2x100 bp) or NovaSeq (2x150 bp). As for the authors' bioinformatics: MIGEC was used to demultiplex reads and collapse the reads into UMI consensus sequences, and MiXCR was used for V(D)J alignment. Vaccine-responding clonotypes were identified with edgeR using replicate PBMC samples, with FDR below 0.01 and a log2 fold change above 5 up to day 15 being required. Each bulk clonotype was labeled CD4 or CD8 based on which sequenced repertoire, CD4 or CD8, contained the clonotype at higher abundance. In TCRdb, the public reads were trimmed at Q25 with fastp and aligned with MiXCR, with productive beta chains retained. CDR3 protein duplicates are merged, each entry listing the most common genes and DNA. For this entry, the V and J calls and clone size follow TCRdb and not the study's own pipeline. The sample table lists fewer than 85,000 distinct CDR3 sequences, almost 8% of them with a count of one. The ten largest make up 41% of the sample.

Interpreted using the paper, the treatment or condition label stands for: live attenuated yellow fever vaccine strain. A standard Ficoll-Paque protocol was used to isolate PBMCs from peripheral blood. Dynabeads CD4 and CD8 positive selection kits were used to isolate CD4 and CD8 T-cell fractions. TriZol was used to extract RNA from bulk PBMCs, CD4 and CD8 fractions, and dextramer-positive and dextramer-negative fractions. V was cut back by 0 bases and J by 3 bases, leaving a gap of 15 bases between them. Via the germline V gene, CDR1 is MGHDK and CDR2 SYGVNS. The CDR3 covers 16 residues, taking in both the cysteine and the phenylalanine. Just CDR3 DNA is preserved here, 48 bases in frame from base 1. In this sample, this clonotype turned up a few times. Its cognate antigen has yet to be identified. One base away there is no much larger clone; base qualities are not given.

The sequence came from a young man who received the YFV17D yellow fever vaccine. Material: CD8+ T cells sorted from PBMCs, obtained on the day of the yellow fever booster vaccination. The chain employs TRBV25-1 and TRBJ2-7, with the D gene call left open. CDR3 sequence: CASSEYYWARYYEQYF. The bases are TGTGCCAGCAGTGAATACTACTGGGCCAGGTACTACGAGCAGTACTTC.